This entry lists 32 T cell receptor beta chains sequenced from one sample in a study of cytomegalovirus exposure and HLA in healthy donors. Amplification used 60 Vbeta primers and 13 Jbeta primers. TCRdb keeps only in-frame clones here, not all; method: immunoSEQ multiplex PCR. The sample has approximately 110,000 clones; about 82% are singletons. Sequencing was performed on PBMCs. Source of these receptors: a man between 50 and 59 years old in good health and CMV-seronegative.

This sequence joins TRBV7-9 and TRBJ2-1; 12 nucleotides match TRBD1. The CDR3 consists of 17 residues. Unmatched junction bases numbered 16, after V lost 4 bases and J lost 12 bases. CDR1 and CDR2 from the germline V gene are SEHNR and FQNEAQ (reference sequence). The CDR3 here is CASSSLLWDRGPWGQFF. For the CDR3, the DNA is TGTGCCAGCAGCTCCCTCCTCTGGGACAGGGGGCCCTGGGGGCAGTTCTTC.

The CDR3 region is CASSPGQGAYGYTF. The CDR3 bases are TGCGCCAGCTCGCCTGGGCAGGGGGCCTATGGCTACACCTTC. This chain joins TRBV10-1 and TRBJ1-2; 8 nucleotides align to TRBD1. The CDR3 contains 14 residues. Unmatched junction bases numbered 9, after V lost 8 bases and J lost 4 bases. Looked up from germline, CDR1 is WNHNN and CDR2 is SYGVQD (reference sequence).

The chain employs TRBV19 and TRBJ1-1; the match to TRBD1 covers 10 bases. The germline V gene encodes CDR1 LNHDA and CDR2 SQIVND (reference sequence). This CDR3 has 16 residues. The V and J ends lost 4 bases and 4 bases, in that order; junction bases with no gene match: 9. CDR3 sequence: CASSKGPGQGGTEAFF. The DNA for the CDR3 is TGTGCCAGTAGTAAGGGCCCTGGACAGGGGGGCACTGAAGCTTTCTTT.

V usage is TRBV7-6 and J usage is TRBJ2-6; possibly TRBD1 for D (5 bases). The germline V gene has CDR1 SGHVS and CDR2 FNYEAQ. The CDR3 has 22 residues. V was shortened by 1 base and J by 0 bases, with 25 bases between the two germline ends. This chain's CDR3 is CASSLGSPQGREINSGANVLTF. DNA of the CDR3: TGTGCCAGCAGCTTAGGCTCCCCCCAGGGCAGGGAAATAAACTCTGGGGCCAACGTCCTGACTTTC.

This chain joins TRBV5-4 and TRBJ2-7; TRBD1 matches at 7 bases. V was clipped by 3 bases and J by 2 bases; unmatched bases: 5. The CDR3 length is 14 residues. Germline CDR1 reads SGHNT; CDR2 reads YYREEE (reference sequence). CDR3 amino acids: CASSSQDRTYEQYF. The DNA of the CDR3 is TGTGCCAGCAGCTCTCAGGACAGGACCTACGAGCAGTACTTC.

J is TRBJ1-1 and V is TRBV7-2; tentatively, D is TRBD1 (6 bases). The V gene lost 5 bases and the J gene lost 3 bases, with 10 bases spanning the gap. The CDR3 has 13 residues. Germline CDR1 is SGHTA and CDR2 is FQGNSA. The CDR3 is CASSLQGDTEAFF. The CDR3 DNA follows: TGTGCCAGCAGCCTACAGGGTGACACTGAAGCTTTCTTT.

CDR3 nucleotide sequence: TGTGCCAGCAGTTACGGGGGGAGCCGAGAGACCCAGTACTTC. Amino acids: CASSYGGSRETQYF. The V and J genes are TRBV6-5 and TRBJ2-5, with D maybe TRBD2 (6 bases). Per germline, CDR1 MNHEY and CDR2 SVGAGI. The CDR3 length is 14 residues. V was shortened by 2 bases and J by 4 bases, with 11 bases between the two germline ends.

The sample holds a few counts of this clone. This rearrangement joins TRBV7-4 to TRBJ2-7, with TRBD1 as a possible D gene (6 bases). V lost 11 bases and J lost 3, with 17 bases in between. This CDR3 comprises 13 residues. The germline V gene encodes CDR1 SGHVT and CDR2 SQSDAQ. The CDR3 DNA reads as TGTGCCGGATGGGGGCGCAAGGTCTACGAGCAGTACTTC. Translated: CAGWGRKVYEQYF. The full variable domain, in which reference TRBV7-4 and TRBJ2-7 provide the parts outside the CDR3, is GAGVSQSPRYKVAKRGRDVALRCDSISGHVTLYWYRQTLGQGSEVLTYSQSDAQRDKSGRPSGRFSAERPERSVSTLKIQRTEQGDSAVYLCAGWGRKVYEQYFGPGTRLTVT.

The V gene is TRBV18, the J gene TRBJ2-3; 8 nucleotides align to TRBD2. Per germline, CDR1 KGHSH and CDR2 LQKENI. V was clipped by 3 bases and J by 9 bases; unmatched bases: 5. This CDR3 contains 13 residues. This CDR3 is CASSPGTRVTQYF. CDR3 bases: TGTGCCAGCTCACCTGGGACTAGAGTCACGCAGTATTTT. Together with reference TRBV18 and TRBJ2-3, the CDR3 gives the full variable domain: NAGVMQNPRHLVRRRGQEARLRCSPMKGHSHVYWYRQLPEEGLKFMVYLQKENIIDESGMPKERFSAEFPKEGPSILRIQQVVRGDSAAYFCASSPGTRVTQYFGPGTRLTVL.

The chain is built from TRBV19 and TRBJ1-4; 7 bases align to TRBD1. V lost 4 bases, J lost 8 bases, and 7 bases stayed unmatched. This CDR3 is 14 amino acids long. Germline-derived CDR1 and CDR2 are LNHDA and SQIVND (reference sequence). The CDR3 DNA reads TGTGCCAGTAGTACCAGGGGGTTAGGGGAAAAACTGTTTTTT. Residues: CASSTRGLGEKLFF. Full variable domain (rest looked up from reference TRBV19 and TRBJ1-4): DGGITQSPKYLFRKEGQNVTLSCEQNLNHDAMYWYRQDPGQGLRLIYYSQIVNDFQKGDIAEGYSVSREKKESFPLTVTSAQKNPTAFYLCASSTRGLGEKLFFGSGTQLSVL.

This clone was seen a few times. The chain joins TRBV19 to TRBJ2-1; tentative D call: TRBD1 (5 bases). The CDR3 runs 15 residues. Trimming cost V 5 bases and J 7 bases, with 18 bases left between them. Germline V CDR1 and CDR2: LNHDA, SQIVND (reference sequence). DNA for the CDR3: TGTGCCAGTAGTCCTCCCCCAGGGTCGGCGAATGAGCAGTTCTTC. It specifies CASSPPPGSANEQFF.

This chain joins TRBV30 and TRBJ1-5; D ambiguous. The CDR3 runs to 13 residues. With 1 base removed from V and 6 bases from J, the gap between germline ends came to 10 bases. CDR1 is GTSNPN and CDR2 is SVGIG in the germline V gene (reference sequence). CDR3 protein: CAWSDRRGQPQHF. As DNA, the CDR3 is TGTGCCTGGAGTGATAGACGAGGTCAGCCCCAGCATTTT.

The chain carries TRBV2 and TRBJ2-1, with a possible D match to TRBD2 (5 bases). CDR1 is SNHLY, CDR2 FYNNEI, per germline. V was trimmed by 2 bases and J by 6 bases, leaving 14 bases between them. This CDR3 is built from 15 residues. The CDR3 sequence is CASSETGLGGNEQFF. DNA for the CDR3: TGTGCCAGCAGTGAAACCGGACTGGGCGGCAATGAGCAGTTCTTC.

CDR3 DNA: TGTGCCAGCAGCCCCAGGGACAGAGCTTCCGGGGAGCTGTTTTTT. Translated: CASSPRDRASGELFF. The chain joins TRBV11-1 to TRBJ2-2; 7 bases line up with TRBD1. This CDR3 has 15 amino acids. Germline V gene sequence: CDR1 SGHAT, CDR2 FQDESV (reference sequence). With V trimmed by 5 bases and J by 6 bases, 9 bases remained unmatched. Full variable domain (missing parts from reference TRBV11-1 and TRBJ2-2): EAEVAQSPRYKITEKSQAVAFWCDPISGHATLYWYRQILGQGPELLVQFQDESVVDDSQLPKDRFSAERLKGVDSTLKIQPAELGDSAMYLCASSPRDRASGELFFGEGSRLTVL.

This CDR3 reads CSVQDGGDTQYF. CDR3 in DNA: TGCAGCGTCCAGGACGGGGGAGATACGCAGTATTTT. This chain joins TRBV29-1 and TRBJ2-3, with a possible D match to TRBD2 (6 bases). V lost 6 bases, J lost 5 bases, and 12 bases lay in between. The CDR3 has 12 residues. Germline V gives CDR1 SQVTM, CDR2 ANQGSEA.

The chain has TRBV5-4 and TRBJ2-5; TRBD1 matches 7 bases. The CDR3 is made up of 14 amino acids. Losses at the gene ends were 0 bases for V and 5 bases for J; bases not matched to a gene: 4. Germline assignment: CDR1 SGHNT and CDR2 YYREEE (reference sequence). CDR3 coding DNA: TGTGCCAGCAGCTTGGCCAGGGGGTCGGAGACCCAGTACTTC. It encodes CASSLARGSETQYF.

The genes are TRBV9 and TRBJ1-2; 7 nucleotides match TRBD1. V shed 2 bases and J 3 bases; nucleotides not matched to a gene: 1. Per germline, CDR1 SGDLS and CDR2 YYNGEE. The CDR3 covers 13 residues. CDR3 amino acids: CASSVTGDYGYTF. CDR3 coding DNA: TGTGCCAGCAGCGTTACAGGGGACTATGGCTACACCTTC.

V is TRBV25-1 and J is TRBJ1-1; the D gene is possibly TRBD1 (6 bases). Per the germline V gene, CDR1 is MGHDK and CDR2 is SYGVNS. There are 14 residues in the CDR3. V was trimmed by 8 bases and J by 3 bases, leaving 16 bases between them. Written as DNA, the CDR3 is TGTGCCAGCTCTTCAGGGGCGGGTGACACTGAAGCTTTCTTT. Residues: CASSSGAGDTEAFF.

The chain recombines TRBV5-1 with TRBJ2-7; D perhaps matches TRBD1 (6 bases). The germline V gene has CDR1 SGHRS and CDR2 YFSETQ. V gave up 4 bases and J gave up 2 bases, with 10 bases separating them. The CDR3 runs to 13 residues. The CDR3: CASSPGQTYEQYF. The DNA for the CDR3 is TGCGCCAGCAGCCCCGGACAGACCTACGAGCAGTACTTC.

The rearrangement uses TRBV5-8 and TRBJ1-4; D is perhaps TRBD1 (6 bases). V lost 2 bases, J lost 7 bases, and 21 bases lay in between. The CDR3 is 17 residues long. The germline V gene has CDR1 SGHTS and CDR2 YDEGEE. CDR3 protein: CASSFRGAYEDGEKLFF. In DNA form, the CDR3 reads TGTGCCAGCAGCTTTCGGGGGGCGTATGAAGATGGTGAAAAACTGTTTTTT.

This chain joins TRBV19 and TRBJ1-6; D possibly corresponds to TRBD1 (5 bases). This CDR3 comprises 13 residues. Germline CDR1 and CDR2: LNHDA and SQIVND (reference sequence). V lost 9 bases and J lost 9, with 15 bases in between. The CDR3 is CASKPRRGSPLHF. The CDR3 region has the DNA TGTGCCAGCAAACCGAGGAGGGGTTCACCCCTCCACTTT.

This chain uses TRBV2 with TRBJ2-3, with D tentatively TRBD2 (7 bases). The CDR3 sequence is 16 residues long. Per the germline V gene, CDR1 is SNHLY and CDR2 is FYNNEI. V lost 2 bases to trimming and J lost 5 bases, with 17 bases between them. CDR3 nucleotide sequence: TGTGCCAGCAGTGAACCGGGGGCTAGCGGATTAGATACGCAGTATTTT. It yields the protein CASSEPGASGLDTQYF. The complete variable domain, with remaining parts taken from reference TRBV2 and TRBJ2-3, reads EPEVTQTPSHQVTQMGQEVILRCVPISNHLYFYWYRQILGQKVEFLVSFYNNEISEKSEIFDDQFSVERPDGSNFTLKIRSTKLEDSAMYFCASSEPGASGLDTQYFGPGTRLTVL.

CDR3 amino acids: CASRSPSSYEQYV. CDR3 coding DNA: TGTGCCAGCAGGTCCCCTAGCTCCTACGAGCAGTACGTC. The chain carries TRBV2 and TRBJ2-7; D unresolved. Germline V gives CDR1 SNHLY, CDR2 FYNNEI. V lost 6 bases and J lost 0, with 9 bases in between. CDR3 size: 13 residues.

This clone was seen more than once but under ten times. The genes are TRBV4-2 and TRBJ1-1; 8 bases are a match to TRBD1. V lost 0 bases and J lost 4; bases outside the gene matches: 10. The CDR3 is made up of 17 amino acids. The germline CDR1 and CDR2 sequences are LGHNA and YNFKEQ. The CDR3 loop is CASSQDPPGQGFTEAFF. CDR3 DNA sequence: TGTGCCAGCAGCCAAGACCCCCCCGGACAGGGCTTCACTGAAGCTTTCTTT.

The chain is built from TRBV7-3 and TRBJ2-1; 7 bases are a match to TRBD2. The CDR3 runs 16 residues. Trimming removed 5 bases from V and 5 bases from J; junction bases left unmatched: 12. Per the germline V gene, CDR1 is SGHTA and CDR2 is FQGTGA. CDR3 residues: CASSVSSGTINNEQFF. CDR3 nucleotide sequence: TGTGCCAGCAGCGTATCTAGCGGAACGATTAACAATGAGCAGTTCTTC.

The rearrangement joins TRBV27 to TRBJ2-4, with a possible D match to TRBD2 (5 bases). Trimming removed 8 bases from V and 0 bases from J, with 8 bases in between. CDR3 length equals 13 residues. Per the germline V gene, CDR1 is MNHEY and CDR2 is SMNVEV (reference sequence). DNA for the CDR3: TGTGCCAGCGTCGGGATAGCCAAAAACATTCAGTACTTC. Protein: CASVGIAKNIQYF.

The chain joins TRBV5-6 to TRBJ1-2; D not certain. The CDR3 has 17 amino acids. Trimming shortened V by 3 bases and J by 0 bases, and 18 bases separated the two germline ends. Germline loops: CDR1 SGHDT, CDR2 YYEEEE. The CDR3 spells CASSWEISGSANYGYTF. In DNA, the CDR3 is TGTGCCAGCAGCTGGGAGATCTCAGGATCAGCTAACTATGGCTACACCTTC.

The CDR3 DNA sequence: TGTGCCAGCAGCCCCGGGACAGGGAACGCCAAAAACATTCAGTACTTC. Residues: CASSPGTGNAKNIQYF. The chain recombines TRBV11-3 with TRBJ2-4; 9 nucleotides agree with TRBD1. Germline V gives CDR1 SGHNT, CDR2 YENEEA. The CDR3 is 16 amino acids. V shed 5 bases, J shed 1 base, and the junction held 6 bases outside the gene matches.

This chain uses TRBV6-6 with TRBJ1-3, with D perhaps matching TRBD1 (5 bases). V dropped 5 bases and J dropped 5 bases, with 10 bases sitting between them. Germline V gene data show CDR1 as MNHNY and CDR2 as SVGAGI (reference sequence). This CDR3 has 13 residues. The CDR3 loop is CASSMGQRNTIYF. CDR3 coding DNA: TGTGCCAGCAGTATGGGGCAACGAAACACCATATATTTT.

The chain has TRBV6-1 and TRBJ1-1; 8 bases align to TRBD1. Germline trimming cut 4 bases from V and 4 bases from J; bases unmatched to any gene: 2. The CDR3 has 13 amino acids. Germline V CDR1 and CDR2: MNHNS, SASEGT. The CDR3 nucleotides read TGTGCCAGCAGTGCGGGACAGGCCACTGAAGCTTTCTTT. It codes for CASSAGQATEAFF.

The chain joins TRBV11-2 to TRBJ1-1; tentative D call: TRBD1 (6 bases). CDR3 length equals 15 residues. Trimming removed 1 base from V and 1 base from J, with 10 bases in between. CDR1 is SGHAT, CDR2 FQNNGV, per germline. The CDR3 sequence is CASSLVGGKNTEAFF. The CDR3 coding sequence is TGTGCCAGCAGCTTAGTAGGGGGAAAGAACACTGAAGCTTTCTTT.

The chain employs TRBV6-4 and TRBJ1-2; D perhaps matches TRBD1 (5 bases). Germline CDR1 MRHNA, CDR2 SNTAGT. This CDR3 has 13 amino acids. Trimming took 6 bases from V and 4 from J, leaving 12 bases between them. The CDR3 sequence: CASSHRGGYGYTF. The DNA of the CDR3 is TGTGCCAGCAGCCACCGGGGGGGCTATGGCTACACCTTC.